This T cell receptor (beta chain) was found in a study of T cell responses to AZD1222 COVID-19 vaccine. Second-dose recipients at about 4 or about 12 weeks were treated as one pooled group. Trimming shortened V by 2 bases and J by 5 bases, and 4 bases separated the two germline ends. CDR1 and CDR2 (germline): LGHDT, YNNKEL (reference sequence). The CDR3 runs 12 residues. Assay used: immunoSEQ multiplex PCR; TCRdb lists only in-frame clones, some missing. The sample consists of some 110,000 clones, 90% of them appearing once. Sequenced here: peripheral blood, sampled 28 days after the second AZD1222 dose. V and J are TRBV3-1 (or the pseudogene TRBV3-2) and TRBJ1-5; D remains unclear. This sequence was found in an adult who received the AZD1222 COVID-19 vaccine. CDR3: CASSQFDQPQHF. CDR3 sequence (DNA): TGTGCCAGCAGCCAATTCGATCAGCCCCAGCATTTT.